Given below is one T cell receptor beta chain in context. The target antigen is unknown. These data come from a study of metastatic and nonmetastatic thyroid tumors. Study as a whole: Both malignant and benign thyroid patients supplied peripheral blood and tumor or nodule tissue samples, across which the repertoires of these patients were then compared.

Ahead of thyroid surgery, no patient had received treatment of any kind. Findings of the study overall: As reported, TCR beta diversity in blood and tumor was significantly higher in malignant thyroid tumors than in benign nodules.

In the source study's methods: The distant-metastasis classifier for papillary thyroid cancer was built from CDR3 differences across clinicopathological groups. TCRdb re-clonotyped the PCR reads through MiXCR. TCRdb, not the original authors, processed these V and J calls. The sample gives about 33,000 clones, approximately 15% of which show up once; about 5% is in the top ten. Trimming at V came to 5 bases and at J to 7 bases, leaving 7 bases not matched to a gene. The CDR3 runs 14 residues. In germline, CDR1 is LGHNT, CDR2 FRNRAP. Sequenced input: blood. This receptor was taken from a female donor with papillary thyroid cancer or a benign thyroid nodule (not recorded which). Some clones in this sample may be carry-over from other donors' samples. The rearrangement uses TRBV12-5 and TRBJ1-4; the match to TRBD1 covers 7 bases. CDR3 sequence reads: CASGLTGEVEKLFF. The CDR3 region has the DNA TGTGCTAGTGGTCTAACAGGGGAAGTTGAAAAACTGTTTTTT.